The text below deals with one TCR beta chain. Its specific antigen is unknown. The data were taken from a study of T cell clusters in autoimmune cytopenias (dated by TCRdb to 2018 to 2020). Study-level background: Among healthy donor controls, the mean age was approximately 56 years, the median age was roughly 60 years, and about 55% of the 43 were female. A median TRB sequencing depth of roughly 47,000 reads per sample was reached, and a median of around 2,500 distinct TRB clonotypes per sample was obtained. Alongside healthy, CLL and autoimmune hepatitis controls, autoimmune cytopenia patients had their peripheral blood TRB and IGH repertoires sequenced at active disease and again during treatment follow-up. The goal of the study was to determine whether autoimmune cytopenia patients have a disease-specific immune repertoire signature that could serve as a blood-based biomarker. For primary cytopenia, fewer than 30 age-matched healthy donors were used as controls, and for secondary cytopenia, fewer than 15 age-matched CLL patients were used as controls. Autoimmune hepatitis repertoires were compared with those of about two dozen age- and sex-matched healthy donors.

Study-level results and caveats: Healthy donors showed about 3-fold more exclusive TRB clusters than active autoimmune hepatitis patients, consistent with an autoimmunity-wide signature. The GLIPH analysis suggested a lack of physiological T cell clusters in primary autoimmune cytopenia patients, since approximately 50 clusters were exclusive to healthy donors whereas some 15 were exclusive to patients. In the comparison of secondary cytopenia with CLL, no cluster-lack signature showed up, apparently because the dominant lymphoma-associated repertoire masked the signature. Shifts in the TRB repertoire, including less even repertoires in secondary cytopenia and CLL, were mostly a reflection of lymphoma bias and not of autoimmunity. The T cell clusters were defined in silico only, and their functional role remained to be validated experimentally.

Measured from the cysteine to the phenylalanine, the CDR3 is 17 residues long. The DNA is not on file. CDR1 and CDR2 are drawn from the germline V gene: MNHEY, SVGEGT. TRB amplification used approximately 0.25 ug of peripheral blood genomic DNA, 30,000 to 40,000 genome equivalents, per sample. TRB rearrangements were amplified by multiplex PCR following a touch-down protocol, with the TRB-A and TRB-B primer pools mixed in one tube. Illumina adapters and sample indices were added to the amplicons through two consecutive PCR reactions using Phusion HS II polymerase. The amplicons were purified from gel with the NucleoSpin Gel and PCR Clean-up kit, after which the amplicons were quantified by Qubit and checked for quality on an Agilent 2100 Bioanalyzer. Sequencing of the libraries was done on an Illumina MiSeq with paired-end, single-indexed, 600-cycle runs. For the original study's pipeline: TRB reads were aligned and assembled with MiXCR version 2.1.12 using the default MiXCR reference library. Each unique CDR3 nucleotide sequence defined a clone, and only productive sequences with at least two reads were analysed. Repertoire diversity was assessed with alpha-parameterized diversity profiles (alpha 0 to 5), including the Shannon (alpha 1) and Simpson (alpha 2) indices, which were computed with an R script. Combinatorial TRB VJ usage was calculated with the tcR package and was compared between cohorts by principal component analysis performed with ade4. GLIPH was used to cluster TCRbeta CDR3s in pairs of cohorts matched for age and read depth, and a Wilcoxon test was used to compare cluster frequencies. The reads underwent TCRdb reprocessing, giving one record for each CDR3 protein sequence and no DNA. TCRdb, rather than the study authors, made the V and J calls. The table held for this sample gives approximately 12,000 distinct CDR3 sequences. 3.3% of the sample is held by the ten biggest clonotypes.

A further study also used this sample, focusing on T cell repertoires in aging, cancer and after chemotherapy. As the second paper documents: Donors were distributed across six age groups ranging from 30 or younger to 70 or older, with at least three individuals included per group. TCR repertoires from healthy donor controls were recorded over periods of several months to years and showed clear clonal overlap between repeated samplings. Approximately 10 million TCR reads were contained in the full dataset. Compared with age-matched healthy donors, untreated patients with hematological or solid cancers had significantly lower TCR diversity and higher clonality in blood. In healthy donors, the decline in TCR diversity with age was mainly explained by loss of richness, whereas in cancer patients loss of evenness was also found to contribute. In both cancer cohorts, the median generation probability rose over the chemotherapy interval, which suggests that the repertoire was reconstituted through rebound thymic output. It was noted by the authors that conclusions about immunological memory after chemotherapy cannot be drawn from the repertoire data. Peripheral blood TCR beta repertoires from healthy donors and cancer patients were profiled to examine immunoaging and T cell reconstitution after chemotherapy. Alongside some 100 healthy donors serving as a reference group, the cohort included some 210 cancer patients, of whom about 94 had hematological cancers and some 130 had solid cancers. MiXCR versions 2.12 and 3.0.5 were used to process the TRB sequences. Shannon diversity, evenness, clonality (one minus evenness), and alpha-parameterized diversity profiles from alpha 0 to 5 were included as repertoire metrics. The IGoR algorithm was used to compute generation probabilities of clones in paired pre- and post-chemotherapy samples.

The sequence was obtained from a human donor in good health. Sequencing was performed on peripheral blood. The sequence joins TRBV6-2 or TRBV6-3 to TRBJ2-7. CDR3 protein: CASSYSIAEGTSYEQYF.